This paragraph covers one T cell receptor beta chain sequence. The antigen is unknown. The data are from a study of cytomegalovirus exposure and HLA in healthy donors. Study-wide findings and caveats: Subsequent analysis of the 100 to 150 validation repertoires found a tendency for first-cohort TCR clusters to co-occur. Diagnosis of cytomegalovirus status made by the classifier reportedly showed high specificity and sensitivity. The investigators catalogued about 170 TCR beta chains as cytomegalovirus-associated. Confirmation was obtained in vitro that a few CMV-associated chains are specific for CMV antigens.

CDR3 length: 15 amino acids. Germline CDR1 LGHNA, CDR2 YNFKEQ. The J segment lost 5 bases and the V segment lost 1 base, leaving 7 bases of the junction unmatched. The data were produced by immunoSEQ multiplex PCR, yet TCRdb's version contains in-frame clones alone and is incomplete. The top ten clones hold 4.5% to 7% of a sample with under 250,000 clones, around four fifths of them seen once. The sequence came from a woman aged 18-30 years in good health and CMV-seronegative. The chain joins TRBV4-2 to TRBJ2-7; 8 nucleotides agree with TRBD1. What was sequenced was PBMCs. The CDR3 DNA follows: TGTGCCAGCAGCCAAGCCGGACAGGGTTCCCACGAGCAGTACTTC. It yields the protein CASSQAGQGSHEQYF.